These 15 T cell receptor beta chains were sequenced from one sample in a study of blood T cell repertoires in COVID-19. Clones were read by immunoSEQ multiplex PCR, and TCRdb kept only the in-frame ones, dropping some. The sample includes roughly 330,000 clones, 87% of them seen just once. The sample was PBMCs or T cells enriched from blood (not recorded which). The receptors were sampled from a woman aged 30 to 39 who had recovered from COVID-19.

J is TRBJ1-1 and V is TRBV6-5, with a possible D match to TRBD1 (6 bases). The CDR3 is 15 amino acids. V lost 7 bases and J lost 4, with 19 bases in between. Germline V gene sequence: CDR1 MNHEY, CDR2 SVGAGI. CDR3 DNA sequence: TGTGCCAGCACGGGAGGGGCAGGGGTGGGCACTGAAGCTTTCTTT. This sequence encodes CASTGGAGVGTEAFF.

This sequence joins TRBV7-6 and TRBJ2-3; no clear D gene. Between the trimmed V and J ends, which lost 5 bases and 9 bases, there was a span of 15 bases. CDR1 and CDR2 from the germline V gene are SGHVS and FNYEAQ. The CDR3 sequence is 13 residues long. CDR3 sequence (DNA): TGTGCCAGCAGCCCTAGAAACTACGGAACGCAGTATTTT. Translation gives CASSPRNYGTQYF.

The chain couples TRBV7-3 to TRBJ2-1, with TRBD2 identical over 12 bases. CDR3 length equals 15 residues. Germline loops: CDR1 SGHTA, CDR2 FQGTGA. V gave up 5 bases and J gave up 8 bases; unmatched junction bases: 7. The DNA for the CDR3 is TGTGCCAGCAGCCCTAGCGGGGGGGTTTTGGATGAGCAGTTCTTC. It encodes CASSPSGGVLDEQFF.

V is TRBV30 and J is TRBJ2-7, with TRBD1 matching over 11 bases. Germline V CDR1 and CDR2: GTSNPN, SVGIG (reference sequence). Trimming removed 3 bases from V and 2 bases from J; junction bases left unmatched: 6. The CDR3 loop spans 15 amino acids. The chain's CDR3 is CAWSPGQGAAYEQYF. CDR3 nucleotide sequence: TGTGCCTGGAGCCCCGGACAGGGGGCAGCCTACGAGCAGTACTTC.

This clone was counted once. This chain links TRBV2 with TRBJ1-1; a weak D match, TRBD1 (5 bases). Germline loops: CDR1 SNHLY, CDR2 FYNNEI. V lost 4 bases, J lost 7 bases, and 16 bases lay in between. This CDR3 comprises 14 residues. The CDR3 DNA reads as TGTGCCAGCAGTGCAGGACCAGGGACTGGTGAAGCTTTCTTT. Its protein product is CASSAGPGTGEAFF.

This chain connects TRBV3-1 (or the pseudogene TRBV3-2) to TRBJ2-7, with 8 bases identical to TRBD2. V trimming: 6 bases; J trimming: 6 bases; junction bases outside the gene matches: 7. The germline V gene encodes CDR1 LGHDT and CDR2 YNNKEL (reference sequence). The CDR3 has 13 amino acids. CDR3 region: CASRRGAGGEQYF. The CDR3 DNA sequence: TGTGCCAGCAGGCGGGGGGCGGGAGGCGAGCAGTACTTC.

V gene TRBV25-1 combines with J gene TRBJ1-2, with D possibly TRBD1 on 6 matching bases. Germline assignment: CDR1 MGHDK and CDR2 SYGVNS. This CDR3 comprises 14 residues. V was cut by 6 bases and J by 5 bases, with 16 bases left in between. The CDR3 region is CASSPAGGLYGYTF. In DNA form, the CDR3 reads TGTGCCAGCAGCCCGGCGGGGGGCTTGTATGGCTACACCTTC.

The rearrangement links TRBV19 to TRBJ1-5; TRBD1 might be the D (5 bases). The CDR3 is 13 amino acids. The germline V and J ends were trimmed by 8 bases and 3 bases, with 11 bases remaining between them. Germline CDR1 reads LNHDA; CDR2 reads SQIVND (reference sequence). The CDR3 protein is CASLGGVNQPQHF. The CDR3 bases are TGTGCCAGTCTAGGAGGGGTCAATCAGCCCCAGCATTTT.

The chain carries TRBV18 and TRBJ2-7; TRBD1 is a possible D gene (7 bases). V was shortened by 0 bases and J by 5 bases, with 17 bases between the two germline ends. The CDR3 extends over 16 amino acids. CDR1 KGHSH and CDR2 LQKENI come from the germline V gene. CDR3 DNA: TGTGCCAGCTCACCACCGTACGTTCAGGGGGGTAACGAGCAGTACTTC. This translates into CASSPPYVQGGNEQYF. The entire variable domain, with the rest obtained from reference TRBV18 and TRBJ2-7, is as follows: NAGVMQNPRHLVRRRGQEARLRCSPMKGHSHVYWYRQLPEEGLKFMVYLQKENIIDESGMPKERFSAEFPKEGPSILRIQQVVRGDSAAYFCASSPPYVQGGNEQYFGPGTRLTVT.

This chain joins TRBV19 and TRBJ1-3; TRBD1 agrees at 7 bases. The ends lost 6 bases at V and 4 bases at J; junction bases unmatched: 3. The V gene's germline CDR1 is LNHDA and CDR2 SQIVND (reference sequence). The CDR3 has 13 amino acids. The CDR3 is CASRGRGGNTIYF. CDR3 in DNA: TGTGCCAGTAGGGGCAGGGGGGGAAACACCATATATTTT.

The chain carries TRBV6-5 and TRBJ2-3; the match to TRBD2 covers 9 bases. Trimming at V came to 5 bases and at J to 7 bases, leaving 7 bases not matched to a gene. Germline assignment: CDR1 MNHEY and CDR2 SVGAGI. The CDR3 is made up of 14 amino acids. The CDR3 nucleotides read TGTGCCAGCAGTAGCAGCGGGGGGTGGAATACGCAGTATTTT. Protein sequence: CASSSSGGWNTQYF.

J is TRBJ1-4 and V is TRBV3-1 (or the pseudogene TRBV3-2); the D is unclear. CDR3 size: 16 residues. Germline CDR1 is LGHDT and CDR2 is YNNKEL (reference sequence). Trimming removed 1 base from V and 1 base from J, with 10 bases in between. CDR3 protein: CASSQVGGKTNEKLFF. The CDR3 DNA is TGTGCCAGCAGCCAAGTTGGCGGGAAAACTAATGAAAAACTGTTTTTT.

CDR3 in DNA: TGTGCCACCCGGGACAGGGTTAGCTATGGCTACACCTTC. It specifies CATRDRVSYGYTF. J is TRBJ1-2 and V is TRBV6-5; TRBD1 matches 9 bases. V trimming: 10 bases; J trimming: 4 bases; junction bases outside the gene matches: 7. The CDR3 loop spans 13 amino acids. The germline CDR1 and CDR2 sequences are MNHEY and SVGAGI.

The CDR3 region is CASSFKGGPSGNTIYF. CDR3 in DNA: TGTGCCAGCAGCTTCAAGGGGGGGCCCTCTGGAAACACCATATATTTT. The chain carries TRBV7-2 and TRBJ1-3; D may be TRBD1 (6 bases). CDR3 length equals 16 residues. Looked up from germline, CDR1 is SGHTA and CDR2 is FQGNSA. V was shortened by 3 bases and J by 0 bases, with 12 bases between the two germline ends. Variable domain in full (rest from reference TRBV7-2 and TRBJ1-3): GAGVSQSPSNKVTEKGKDVELRCDPISGHTALYWYRQSLGQGLEFLIYFQGNSAPDKSGLPSDRFSAERTGGSVSTLTIQRTQQEDSAVYLCASSFKGGPSGNTIYFGEGSWLTVV.

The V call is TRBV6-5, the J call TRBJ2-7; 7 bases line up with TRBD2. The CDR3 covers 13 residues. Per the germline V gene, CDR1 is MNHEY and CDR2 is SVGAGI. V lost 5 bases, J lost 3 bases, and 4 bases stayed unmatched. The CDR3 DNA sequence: TGTGCCAGCAGTCAGACTAGCAGCTACGAGCAGTACTTC. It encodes CASSQTSSYEQYF.